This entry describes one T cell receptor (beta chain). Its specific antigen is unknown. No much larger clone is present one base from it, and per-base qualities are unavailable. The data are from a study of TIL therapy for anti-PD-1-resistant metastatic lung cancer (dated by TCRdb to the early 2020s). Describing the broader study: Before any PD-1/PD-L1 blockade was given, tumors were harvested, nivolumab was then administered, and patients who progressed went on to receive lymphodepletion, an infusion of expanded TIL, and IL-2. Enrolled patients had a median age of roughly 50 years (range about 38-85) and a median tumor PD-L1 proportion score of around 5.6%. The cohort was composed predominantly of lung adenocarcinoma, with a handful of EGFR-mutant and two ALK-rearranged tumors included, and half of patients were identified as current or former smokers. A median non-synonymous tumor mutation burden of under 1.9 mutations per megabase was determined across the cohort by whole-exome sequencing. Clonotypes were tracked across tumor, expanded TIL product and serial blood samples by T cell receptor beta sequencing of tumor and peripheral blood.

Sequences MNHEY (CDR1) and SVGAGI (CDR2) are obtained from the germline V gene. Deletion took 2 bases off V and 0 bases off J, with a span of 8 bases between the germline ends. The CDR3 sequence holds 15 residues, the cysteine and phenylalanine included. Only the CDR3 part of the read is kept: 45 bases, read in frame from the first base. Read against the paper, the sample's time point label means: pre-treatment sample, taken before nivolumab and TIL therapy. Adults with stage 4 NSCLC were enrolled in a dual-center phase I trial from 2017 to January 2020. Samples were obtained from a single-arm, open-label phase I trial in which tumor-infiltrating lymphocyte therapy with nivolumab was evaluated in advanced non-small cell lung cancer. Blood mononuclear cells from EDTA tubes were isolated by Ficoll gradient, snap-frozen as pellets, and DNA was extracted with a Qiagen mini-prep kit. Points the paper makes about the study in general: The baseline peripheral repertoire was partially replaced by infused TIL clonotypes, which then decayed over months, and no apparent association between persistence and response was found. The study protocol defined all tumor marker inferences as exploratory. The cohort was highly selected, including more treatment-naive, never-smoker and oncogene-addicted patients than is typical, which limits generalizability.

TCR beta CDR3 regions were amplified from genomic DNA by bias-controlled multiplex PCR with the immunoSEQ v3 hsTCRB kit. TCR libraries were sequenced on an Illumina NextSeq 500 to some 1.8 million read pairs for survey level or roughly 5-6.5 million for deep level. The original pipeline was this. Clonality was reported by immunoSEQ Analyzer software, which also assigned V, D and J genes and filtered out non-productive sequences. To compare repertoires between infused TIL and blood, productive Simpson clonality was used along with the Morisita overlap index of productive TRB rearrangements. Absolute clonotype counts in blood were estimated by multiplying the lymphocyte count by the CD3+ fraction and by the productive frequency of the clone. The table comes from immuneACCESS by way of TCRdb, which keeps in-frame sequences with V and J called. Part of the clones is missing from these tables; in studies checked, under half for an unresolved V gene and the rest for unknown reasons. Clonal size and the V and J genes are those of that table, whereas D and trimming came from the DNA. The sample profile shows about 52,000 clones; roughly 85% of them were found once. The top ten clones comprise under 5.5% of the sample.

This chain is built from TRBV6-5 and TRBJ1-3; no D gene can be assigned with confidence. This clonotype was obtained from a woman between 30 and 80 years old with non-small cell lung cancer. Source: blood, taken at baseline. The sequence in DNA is TGTGCCAGCAGTTACGCAGGTGACTCTGGAAACACCATATATTTT. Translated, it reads CASSYAGDSGNTIYF.